One TCR beta chain is described in this entry. Profiled with immunoSEQ multiplex PCR; TCRdb holds only in-frame clones, not every one. The sample yields 110,000 or so clones, about 90% seen once. This sample is part of a study of blood T cell repertoires in COVID-19. For the study at large: Both acute and convalescent COVID-19 samples were obtained from the United States, Italy and Spain. PBMCs, B-cell-depleted T cells, or T cells were the source of the cDNA or gDNA that made up the material.

Looked up from germline, CDR1 is SGHRS and CDR2 is YFSETQ. After removal of 2 bases from V and 5 bases from J, the junction contained 6 bases not matched to a gene. CDR3 length: 15 amino acids. Sequenced input: peripheral blood. This receptor was identified in a human donor in a cohort sampled during active COVID-19. The chain uses TRBV5-1 and TRBJ2-3; 9 nucleotides match TRBD1. Here the CDR3 reads CASSLMGQGGDTQYF. The CDR3 DNA reads TGCGCCAGCAGCTTAATGGGACAGGGTGGAGATACGCAGTATTTT.